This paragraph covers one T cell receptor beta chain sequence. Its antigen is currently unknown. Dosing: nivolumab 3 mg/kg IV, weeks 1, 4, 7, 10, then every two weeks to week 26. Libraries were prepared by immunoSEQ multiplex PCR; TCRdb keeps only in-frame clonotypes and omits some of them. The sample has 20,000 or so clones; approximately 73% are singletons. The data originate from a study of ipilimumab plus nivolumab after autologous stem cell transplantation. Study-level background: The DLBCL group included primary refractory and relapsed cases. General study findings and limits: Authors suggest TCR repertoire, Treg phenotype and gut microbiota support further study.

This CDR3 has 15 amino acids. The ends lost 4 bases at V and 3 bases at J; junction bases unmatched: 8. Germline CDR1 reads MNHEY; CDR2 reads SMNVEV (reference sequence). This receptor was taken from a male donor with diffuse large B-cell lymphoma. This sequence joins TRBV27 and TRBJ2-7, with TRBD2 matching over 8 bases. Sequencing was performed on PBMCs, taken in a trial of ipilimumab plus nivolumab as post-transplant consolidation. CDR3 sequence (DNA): TGTGCCAGCAGTTCCCCAGCCGGGGGGGTCTACGAGCAGTACTTC. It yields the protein CASSSPAGGVYEQYF.